This entry is about one TCR beta chain. Authors' processing steps: The authors estimated nucleated cell counts from reference gene primer amplification. Produced via immunoSEQ multiplex PCR; TCRdb's table is partial and in-frame only. V, J and clone size derive from that table, while D and trimming were established from the DNA sequence. The sample lists under 250,000 clones; approximately 90% were seen once. This sample was included in a study of blood T cell repertoires in COVID-19. Study-wide background: Donors in the United States, Italy and Spain gave samples during acute or convalescent COVID-19. Sample material is recorded as cDNA or gDNA derived from T cells, B-cell-depleted T cells, or PBMCs.

Germline V CDR1 and CDR2: SGHRS, YFSETQ. Trimming removed 4 bases from V and 0 bases from J; junction bases left unmatched: 8. This CDR3 contains 16 residues. This chain connects TRBV5-1 to TRBJ1-1; 8 bases align to TRBD1. Sequencing used peripheral blood. The clonotype was recovered from a man aged 18 to 30 with active or convalescent COVID-19. The DNA of the CDR3 is TGCGCCAGCAGCGCCCCAGGACAGGGTATGAACACTGAAGCTTTCTTT. The encoded protein is CASSAPGQGMNTEAFF.